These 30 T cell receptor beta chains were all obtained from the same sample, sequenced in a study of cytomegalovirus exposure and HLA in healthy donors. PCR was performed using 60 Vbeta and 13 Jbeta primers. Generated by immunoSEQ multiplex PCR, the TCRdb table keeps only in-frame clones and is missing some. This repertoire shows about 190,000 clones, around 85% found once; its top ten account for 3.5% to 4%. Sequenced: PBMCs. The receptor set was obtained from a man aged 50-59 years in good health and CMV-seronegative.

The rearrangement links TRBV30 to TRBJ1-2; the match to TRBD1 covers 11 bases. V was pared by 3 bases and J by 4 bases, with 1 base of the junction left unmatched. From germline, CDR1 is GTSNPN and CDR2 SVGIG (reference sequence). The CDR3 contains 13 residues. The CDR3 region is CAWRDRGLYGYTF. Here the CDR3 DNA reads TGTGCCTGGAGGGACAGGGGGCTCTATGGCTACACCTTC.

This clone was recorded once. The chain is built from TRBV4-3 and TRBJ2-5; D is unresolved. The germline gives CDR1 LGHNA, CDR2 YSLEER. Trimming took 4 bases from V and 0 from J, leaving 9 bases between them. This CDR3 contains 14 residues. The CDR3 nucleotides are TGCGCCAGCAGCCTCTCAGTGTACCAAGAGACCCAGTACTTC. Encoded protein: CASSLSVYQETQYF.

CDR3: CASSLRQGWGYGYTF. CDR3 nucleotide sequence: TGCGCCAGCAGCCTTCGACAGGGATGGGGCTATGGCTACACCTTC. The chain uses TRBV23-1 and TRBJ1-2, with 7 bases aligning to TRBD1. TRBV23-1 is flagged as an ORF with uncertain function. The CDR3 runs 15 residues. After removal of 6 bases from V and 4 bases from J, the junction contained 11 bases not matched to a gene.

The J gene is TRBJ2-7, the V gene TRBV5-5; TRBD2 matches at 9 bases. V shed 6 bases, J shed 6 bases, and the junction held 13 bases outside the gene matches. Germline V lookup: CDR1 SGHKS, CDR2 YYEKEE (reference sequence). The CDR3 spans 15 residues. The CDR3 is CASTPWASGESEQYF. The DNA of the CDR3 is TGTGCCAGCACCCCCTGGGCTAGCGGGGAATCCGAGCAGTACTTC.

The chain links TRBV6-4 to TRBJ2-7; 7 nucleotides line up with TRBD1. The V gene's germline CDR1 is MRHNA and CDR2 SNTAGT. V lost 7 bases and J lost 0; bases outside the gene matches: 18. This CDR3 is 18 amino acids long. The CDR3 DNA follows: TGTGCCAGCACCCAACCGATATCGACAGGGCGTTGCTCCTACGAGCAGTACTTC. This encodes CASTQPISTGRCSYEQYF.

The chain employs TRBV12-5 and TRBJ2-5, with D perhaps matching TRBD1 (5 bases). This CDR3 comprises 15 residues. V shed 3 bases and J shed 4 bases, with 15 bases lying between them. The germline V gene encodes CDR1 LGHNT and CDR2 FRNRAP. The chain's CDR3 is CASGFSLQGAETQYF. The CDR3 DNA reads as TGTGCTAGTGGTTTCTCCCTTCAAGGGGCAGAGACCCAGTACTTC.

CDR3 loop: CASSLEGQGWTEQYF. The CDR3, as DNA: TGCGCCAGCAGCTTGGAAGGACAGGGATGGACCGAGCAGTACTTC. This chain connects TRBV5-1 to TRBJ2-7, with 8 bases lining up with TRBD1. This CDR3 is built from 15 residues. V lost 0 bases, J lost 6 bases, and 8 bases stayed unmatched. Germline CDR1 is SGHRS and CDR2 is YFSETQ. Full variable domain (rest looked up from reference TRBV5-1 and TRBJ2-7): KAGVTQTPRYLIKTRGQQVTLSCSPISGHRSVSWYQQTPGQGLQFLFEYFSETQRNKGNFPGRFSGRQFSNSRSEMNVSTLELGDSALYLCASSLEGQGWTEQYFGPGTRLTVT.

CDR3 sequence (DNA): TGTGCCAGCTCAGCTCTCAGGGTGACCTATAATTCACCCCTCCACTTT. This translates into CASSALRVTYNSPLHF. The chain employs TRBV18 and TRBJ1-6; weak D call: TRBD1 (5 bases). CDR3 length: 16 residues. The germline gives CDR1 KGHSH, CDR2 LQKENI. Trimming removed 5 bases at V and 2 bases at J, with 13 bases between.

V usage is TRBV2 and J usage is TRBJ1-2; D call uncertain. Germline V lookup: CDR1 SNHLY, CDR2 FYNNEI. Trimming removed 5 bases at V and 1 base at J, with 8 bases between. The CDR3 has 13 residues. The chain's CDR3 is CASSPRNNYGYTF. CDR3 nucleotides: TGTGCCAGCAGTCCCAGGAATAACTATGGCTACACCTTC.

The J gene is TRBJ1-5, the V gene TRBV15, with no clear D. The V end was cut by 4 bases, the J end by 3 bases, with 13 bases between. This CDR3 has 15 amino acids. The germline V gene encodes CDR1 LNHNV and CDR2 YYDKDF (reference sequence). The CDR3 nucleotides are TGTGCCACCAGCACGGGGTTGACTGACAATCAGCCCCAGCATTTT. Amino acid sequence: CATSTGLTDNQPQHF.

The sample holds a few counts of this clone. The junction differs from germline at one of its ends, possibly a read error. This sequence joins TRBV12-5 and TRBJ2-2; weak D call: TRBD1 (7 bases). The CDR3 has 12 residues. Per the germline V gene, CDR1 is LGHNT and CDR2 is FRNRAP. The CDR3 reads CASGSLEGARVF. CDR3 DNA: TGTGCTAGTGGTTCCCTGGAGGGGGCCAGGGTTTTT.

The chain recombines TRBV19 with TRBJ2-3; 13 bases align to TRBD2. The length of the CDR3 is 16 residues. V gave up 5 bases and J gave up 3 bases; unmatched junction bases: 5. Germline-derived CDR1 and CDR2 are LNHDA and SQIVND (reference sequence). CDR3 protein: CASSWTSGGRTDTQYF. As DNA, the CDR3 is TGTGCCAGTAGTTGGACTAGCGGGGGAAGAACAGATACGCAGTATTTT.

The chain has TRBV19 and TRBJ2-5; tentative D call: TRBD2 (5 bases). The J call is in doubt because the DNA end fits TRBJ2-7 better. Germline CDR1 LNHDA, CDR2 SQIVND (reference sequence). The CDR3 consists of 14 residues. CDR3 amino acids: CASSIQVSGNEQYF. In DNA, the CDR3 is TGTGCCAGTAGTATTCAGGTGTCGGGGAACGAGCAGTACTTC.

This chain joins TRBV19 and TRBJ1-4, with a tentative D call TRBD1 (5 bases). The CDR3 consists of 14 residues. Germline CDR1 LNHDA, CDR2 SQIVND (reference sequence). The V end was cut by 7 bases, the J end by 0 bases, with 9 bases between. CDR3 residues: CASKMTATNEKLFF. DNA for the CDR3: TGTGCCAGTAAGATGACAGCAACTAATGAAAAACTGTTTTTT.

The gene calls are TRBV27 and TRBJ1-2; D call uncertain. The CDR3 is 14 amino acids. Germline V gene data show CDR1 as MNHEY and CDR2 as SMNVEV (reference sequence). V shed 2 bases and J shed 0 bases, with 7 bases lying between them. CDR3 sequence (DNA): TGTGCCAGCAGTTTAACTCGGGCTAACTATGGCTACACCTTC. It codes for CASSLTRANYGYTF.

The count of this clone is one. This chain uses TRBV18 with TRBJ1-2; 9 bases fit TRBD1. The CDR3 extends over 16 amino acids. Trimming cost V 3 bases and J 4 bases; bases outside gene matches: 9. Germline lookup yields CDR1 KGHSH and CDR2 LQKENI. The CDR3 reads CASSPARTGVPYGYTF. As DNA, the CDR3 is TGTGCCAGCTCACCGGCCCGGACAGGGGTTCCCTATGGCTACACCTTC.

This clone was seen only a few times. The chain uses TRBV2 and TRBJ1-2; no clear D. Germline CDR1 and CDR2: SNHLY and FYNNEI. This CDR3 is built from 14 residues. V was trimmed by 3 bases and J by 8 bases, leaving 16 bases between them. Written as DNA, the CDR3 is TGTGCCAGCAGTGATCATATCTGGGAGCGGGGCTACACCTTC. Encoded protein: CASSDHIWERGYTF.

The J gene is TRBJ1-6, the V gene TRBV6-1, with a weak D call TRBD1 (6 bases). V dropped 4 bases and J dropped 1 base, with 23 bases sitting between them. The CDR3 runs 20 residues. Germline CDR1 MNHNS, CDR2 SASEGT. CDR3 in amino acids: CASSVRGWTESLSYNSPLHF. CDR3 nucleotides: TGTGCCAGCAGTGTCCGGGGTTGGACAGAATCATTATCCTATAATTCACCCCTCCACTTT.

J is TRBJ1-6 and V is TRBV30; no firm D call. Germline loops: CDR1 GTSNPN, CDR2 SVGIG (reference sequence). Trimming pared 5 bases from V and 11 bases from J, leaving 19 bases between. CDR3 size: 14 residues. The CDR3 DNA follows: TGTGCCTGGGAGCCGGCGGGCCCCTTGACACCCCTCCACTTT. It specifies CAWEPAGPLTPLHF.

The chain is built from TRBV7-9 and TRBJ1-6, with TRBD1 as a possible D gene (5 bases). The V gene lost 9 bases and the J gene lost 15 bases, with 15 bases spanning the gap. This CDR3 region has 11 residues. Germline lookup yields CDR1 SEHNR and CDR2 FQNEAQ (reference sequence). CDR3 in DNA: TGTGCCAGTGGCGGGGGGGAGAGCCTCCACTTT. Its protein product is CASGGGESLHF.

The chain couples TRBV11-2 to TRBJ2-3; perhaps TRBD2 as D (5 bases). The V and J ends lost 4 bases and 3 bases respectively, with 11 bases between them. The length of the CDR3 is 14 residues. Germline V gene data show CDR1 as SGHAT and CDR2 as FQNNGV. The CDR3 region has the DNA TGTGCCAGCAGCTCGGATGGCGGGACAGATACGCAGTATTTT. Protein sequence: CASSSDGGTDTQYF.

CDR3 DNA sequence: TGTGCCAGCAACTGGGGGCGGACAGGACCGAATTCACCCCTCCACTTT. Translating it yields CASNWGRTGPNSPLHF. The chain uses TRBV5-5 and TRBJ1-6; 7 positions match TRBD1. The CDR3 is 16 residues long. With 6 bases clipped from V and 7 bases from J, the junction kept 13 bases outside the gene matches. The germline V gene encodes CDR1 SGHKS and CDR2 YYEKEE (reference sequence). Full variable domain (remainder filled in from reference TRBV5-5 and TRBJ1-6): DAGVTQSPTHLIKTRGQQVTLRCSPISGHKSVSWYQQVLGQGPQFIFQYYEKEERGRGNFPDRFSARQFPNYSSELNVNALLLGDSALYLCASNWGRTGPNSPLHFGNGTRLTVT.

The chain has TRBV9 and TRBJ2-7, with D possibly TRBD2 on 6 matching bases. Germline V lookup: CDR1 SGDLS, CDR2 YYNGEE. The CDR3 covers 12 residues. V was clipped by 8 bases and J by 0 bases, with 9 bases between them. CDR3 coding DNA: TGTGCCAGGGGGGGTTGCTCCTACGAGCAGTACTTC. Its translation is CARGGCSYEQYF.

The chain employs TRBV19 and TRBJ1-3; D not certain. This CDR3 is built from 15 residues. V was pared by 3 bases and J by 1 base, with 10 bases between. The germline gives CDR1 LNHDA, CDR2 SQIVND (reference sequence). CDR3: CASSIGQFSGNTIYF. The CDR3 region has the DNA TGTGCCAGTAGTATTGGGCAGTTTTCTGGAAACACCATATATTTT. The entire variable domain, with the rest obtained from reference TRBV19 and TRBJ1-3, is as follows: DGGITQSPKYLFRKEGQNVTLSCEQNLNHDAMYWYRQDPGQGLRLIYYSQIVNDFQKGDIAEGYSVSREKKESFPLTVTSAQKNPTAFYLCASSIGQFSGNTIYFGEGSWLTVV.

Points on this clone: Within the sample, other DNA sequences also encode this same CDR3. The CDR3 is CASSLGGGQPQHF. The DNA for the CDR3 is TGTGCCAGCAGCTTGGGGGGCGGCCAGCCCCAGCATTTT. This chain joins TRBV5-6 and TRBJ1-5, with D perhaps TRBD1 (5 bases). Germline CDR1 is SGHDT and CDR2 is YYEEEE. Trimming removed 0 bases at V and 7 bases at J, with 8 bases between. The CDR3 runs to 13 residues.

As DNA, the CDR3 is TGTGCCAGCAGCGCCCGGACAGGGGATGATTCACCCCTCCACTTT. Amino acids: CASSARTGDDSPLHF. The rearrangement uses TRBV9 and TRBJ1-6, with 9 nucleotides matching TRBD1. The V segment lost 3 bases and the J segment 8 bases; nucleotides outside the gene matches: 6. The CDR3 runs 15 residues. The germline V gene has CDR1 SGDLS and CDR2 YYNGEE.

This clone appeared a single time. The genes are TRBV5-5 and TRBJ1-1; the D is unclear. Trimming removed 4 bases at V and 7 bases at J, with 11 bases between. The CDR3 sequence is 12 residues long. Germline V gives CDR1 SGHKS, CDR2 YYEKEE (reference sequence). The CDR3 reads CASSLPGSEAFF. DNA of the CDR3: TGTGCCAGCAGCCTCCCCGGGAGTGAAGCTTTCTTT.

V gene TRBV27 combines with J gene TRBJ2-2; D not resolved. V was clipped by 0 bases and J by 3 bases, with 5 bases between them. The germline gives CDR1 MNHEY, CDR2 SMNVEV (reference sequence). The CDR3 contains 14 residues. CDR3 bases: TGTGCCAGCAGTTTATCGAGCTACACCGGGGAGCTGTTTTTT. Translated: CASSLSSYTGELFF.

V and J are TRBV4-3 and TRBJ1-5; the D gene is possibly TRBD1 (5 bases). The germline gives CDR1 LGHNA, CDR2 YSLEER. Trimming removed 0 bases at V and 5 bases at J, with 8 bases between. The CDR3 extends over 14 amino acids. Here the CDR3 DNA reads TGCGCCAGCAGCCAAGATCTAGGGGATCAGCCCCAGCATTTT. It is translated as CASSQDLGDQPQHF.

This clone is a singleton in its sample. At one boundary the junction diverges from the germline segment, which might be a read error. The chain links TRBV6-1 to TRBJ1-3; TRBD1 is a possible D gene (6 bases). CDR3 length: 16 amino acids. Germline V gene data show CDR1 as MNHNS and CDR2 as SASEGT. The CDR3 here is CASSESGQLSGNAIYF. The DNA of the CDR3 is TGTGCTAGCAGTGAATCGGGACAACTCTCTGGAAACGCCATATATTTT.